The 13 T cell receptor beta chains below were found in one sample sequenced in a study of blood T cell repertoires in COVID-19. Generated by immunoSEQ multiplex PCR, the TCRdb table keeps only in-frame clones and is missing some. The sample lists approximately 50,000 clones; 91% were seen once. The sample taken for sequencing was peripheral blood. The receptors were gathered from a man aged 45-65 years with active COVID-19.

The genes are TRBV7-2 and TRBJ1-5; 8 bases line up with TRBD1. This CDR3 comprises 14 residues. Germline V gene lookup returns CDR1 SGHTA and CDR2 FQGNSA. The J segment lost 4 bases and the V segment lost 2 bases, leaving 1 base of the junction unmatched. CDR3 nucleotides: TGTGCCAGCAGCTTAAGACAGGGGAATCAGCCCCAGCATTTT. Protein sequence: CASSLRQGNQPQHF.

The genes are TRBV18 and TRBJ2-2; D is perhaps TRBD1 (5 bases). Trimming cost V 1 base and J 4 bases, with 13 bases left between them. CDR3 length: 16 residues. Germline CDR1 reads KGHSH; CDR2 reads LQKENI. Here the CDR3 DNA reads TGTGCCAGCTCACCACGTCTCAGGGAAACCACCGGGGAGCTGTTTTTT. Translated: CASSPRLRETTGELFF.

The rearrangement uses TRBV14 and TRBJ2-2; 8 bases are shared with TRBD2. V shed 3 bases and J 4 bases; nucleotides not matched to a gene: 10. CDR3 length equals 17 residues. Germline values: CDR1 SGHDN, CDR2 FVKESK. The CDR3 loop is CASSQDWRGAITGELFF. The CDR3 nucleotides read TGTGCCAGCAGCCAGGATTGGCGGGGGGCTATCACCGGGGAGCTGTTTTTT.

Of note for this clone: Other DNA sequences in the sample encode the same CDR3. The chain is built from TRBV2 and TRBJ1-3; D remains ambiguous. Germline V gene sequence: CDR1 SNHLY, CDR2 FYNNEI. There are 12 residues in the CDR3. The V end was cut by 6 bases, the J end by 4 bases, with 7 bases between. CDR3 loop: CASRASGNTIYF. CDR3 DNA sequence: TGTGCCAGCAGGGCCTCGGGAAACACCATATATTTT. Combining the CDR3 with reference TRBV2 and TRBJ1-3 gives the whole variable domain EPEVTQTPSHQVTQMGQEVILRCVPISNHLYFYWYRQILGQKVEFLVSFYNNEISEKSEIFDDQFSVERPDGSNFTLKIRSTKLEDSAMYFCASRASGNTIYFGEGSWLTVV.

This chain connects TRBV4-3 to TRBJ1-6, with D possibly matching TRBD1 (6 bases). The V gene lost 0 bases and the J gene lost 9 bases, with 12 bases spanning the gap. The germline V gene encodes CDR1 LGHNA and CDR2 YSLEER. The CDR3 extends over 15 amino acids. The CDR3 protein is CASSQEYTGPSPLHF. CDR3 bases: TGCGCCAGCAGCCAAGAGTACACAGGGCCTTCACCCCTCCACTTT.

This chain uses TRBV7-9 with TRBJ1-1; 7 bases agree with TRBD1. Germline CDR1 SEHNR, CDR2 FQNEAQ (reference sequence). V gave up 5 bases and J gave up 1 base; unmatched junction bases: 19. This CDR3 contains 19 residues. The CDR3 reads CASSPALGYRTGENTEAFF. The CDR3 nucleotides are TGTGCCAGCAGCCCGGCTCTTGGCTACCGGACAGGCGAGAACACTGAAGCTTTCTTT.

The chain recombines TRBV5-6 with TRBJ2-4, with TRBD1 matching over 9 bases. The CDR3 length is 16 residues. With 3 bases clipped from V and 8 bases from J, the junction kept 12 bases outside the gene matches. The germline gives CDR1 SGHDT, CDR2 YYEEEE. CDR3 bases: TGTGCCAGCAGCTCAAGATTCCGGGACAGGGATGACATTCAGTACTTC. Translation gives CASSSRFRDRDDIQYF. Full variable domain (missing parts from reference TRBV5-6 and TRBJ2-4): DAGVTQSPTHLIKTRGQQVTLRCSPKSGHDTVSWYQQALGQGPQFIFQYYEEEERQRGNFPDRFSGHQFPNYSSELNVNALLLGDSALYLCASSSRFRDRDDIQYFGAGTRLSVL.

The chain has TRBV5-4 and TRBJ2-5, with D tentatively TRBD1 or TRBD2 (6 bases each). Germline-derived CDR1 and CDR2 are SGHNT and YYREEE (reference sequence). CDR3 length: 14 amino acids. V lost 4 bases and J lost 3, with 13 bases in between. As DNA, the CDR3 is TGTGCCAGCAGCCTGGAGGGGGTCAAAGAGACCCAGTACTTC. Amino acid sequence: CASSLEGVKETQYF.

V gene TRBV7-2 combines with J gene TRBJ2-5; the match to TRBD2 covers 12 bases. CDR3 length equals 17 residues. CDR1 and CDR2 (germline): SGHTA, FQGNSA. With 0 bases clipped from V and 4 bases from J, the junction kept 6 bases outside the gene matches. The CDR3 nucleotides read TGTGCCAGCAGCTTAGCCGGTGCACTAGCGGGGGGAGAGACCCAGTACTTC. Translation: CASSLAGALAGGETQYF.

This chain uses TRBV6-5 with TRBJ1-1, with D hard to call. Germline V gives CDR1 MNHEY, CDR2 SVGAGI. This CDR3 has 12 amino acids. V gave up 8 bases and J gave up 4 bases, with 11 bases separating them. The CDR3: CASARVGTEAFF. Here the CDR3 DNA reads TGTGCCAGCGCGAGGGTCGGCACTGAAGCTTTCTTT.

The chain is built from TRBV2 and TRBJ1-3; possibly TRBD1 for D (6 bases). V was shortened by 7 bases and J by 0 bases, with 13 bases between the two germline ends. This CDR3 comprises 15 residues. CDR1 SNHLY and CDR2 FYNNEI come from the germline V gene. The CDR3 region has the DNA TGTGCCAGCAAGCTGCTAGGGGGCTCTGGAAACACCATATATTTT. It codes for CASKLLGGSGNTIYF. Full variable domain (missing parts from reference TRBV2 and TRBJ1-3): EPEVTQTPSHQVTQMGQEVILRCVPISNHLYFYWYRQILGQKVEFLVSFYNNEISEKSEIFDDQFSVERPDGSNFTLKIRSTKLEDSAMYFCASKLLGGSGNTIYFGEGSWLTVV.

The chain carries TRBV28 and TRBJ2-5; possible D gene TRBD2, 5 bases. The length of the CDR3 is 13 residues. V was cut by 8 bases and J by 5 bases, with 15 bases left in between. Germline V lookup: CDR1 MDHEN, CDR2 SYDVKM. The CDR3 DNA reads TGTGCCAGCCGACCCGGAGGTCAGGAGACCCAGTACTTC. Translation gives CASRPGGQETQYF.

The rearrangement joins TRBV18 to TRBJ2-6; D ambiguous. Germline V CDR1 and CDR2: KGHSH, LQKENI. CDR3 length equals 15 residues. Trimming took 6 bases from V and 4 from J, leaving 13 bases between them. This CDR3 reads CASSPPAAGANVLTF. The CDR3 DNA sequence: TGTGCCAGCTCTCCCCCCGCGGCGGGGGCCAACGTCCTGACTTTC.